This T cell receptor (beta chain) was captured in a study of shared clonotypes between healthy human individuals (dated by TCRdb to the early 2020s). Turning to the overall study: Two women and a few men aged 18 to 49 years were included in the cohort. For each donor, three plates each were used for CD4 naive and CD4 memory, two plates were used for CD8 naive, and one plate was used for CD8 memory. Leukapheresis yielded between about 0.8 and 8.9 billion PBMCs per donor. To estimate repertoire size and how much clonotype sharing occurs between individuals, the study deeply sequenced the blood TCR repertoires of roughly 5 healthy adults. To increase sequencing depth and limit assay-specific biases, different laboratories used diverse techniques to prepare libraries and sequence TCR repertoires. General study outcomes and caveats: The genetic and exposure-history diversity represented was limited by the small number of donors. Compared with non-shared clonotypes, clonotypes shared by all four sorted-subset donors had higher generation probabilities. About 5% of naive CD4, roughly 3.5% of naive CD8, about 2.5% of memory CD4, and 0.35% to 0.4% of memory CD8 clonotypes were shared across several donors. Naive subsets generally had larger estimated clonotype richness than memory subsets did. Sampling was restricted to blood, and TCR repertoires in tissue are likely to differ from TCR repertoires in blood. Even with the large sequencing depth, rarefaction of the sorted-subset datasets indicated that sequencing was incomplete. Based on pairwise subsampling, the degree of clonotype sharing among donors was expected to be affected by sequencing depth.

Using the deep immunoSEQ assay, multiplex PCR amplified TCR CDR3 regions from genomic DNA. Extracted genomic DNA from each cell subset was distributed evenly across all wells of several immunoSEQ 96-well plates, and each plate was treated as a replicate. For sorted subsets, each replicate PCR was loaded with 200 to 250 ng genomic DNA, equivalent to roughly 30,000 T cell genomes. Purified libraries were quantified with a Qubit 3.0 fluorometer, sized on a Bioanalyzer 2100, and re-quantified with the KAPA Library Quantification kit. Every immunoSEQ 96-well plate was sequenced on a separate single-read 150-cycle Illumina NextSeq 550 flow cell. Per the original workflow: Because the immunoSEQ output included only junctional sequences and no quality scores, the filtering could not be the same as the filtering used for full-length reads. To assign V/J genes and CDR3, sequences were annotated using PyIR, a Python wrapper for IgBLAST v1.9, with IMGT germline references. Reads were filtered out if the reads had weak V/J assignments (E-value above 1e-6), no CDR3, stop codons, out-of-frame junctions, or ambiguous translated residues. V3J clonotypes were defined as sequences sharing the same inferred V gene, J gene, and CDR3 amino acid sequence. The percentage overlap between two repertoires was calculated by dividing the number of shared unique clonotypes by the size of the smaller repertoire. Repertoire richness was assessed with RTK rarefaction, the Chao1 estimator, and Recon v2.1 estimates of unobserved clonotypes. OLGA was used to compute generation probabilities for all TCRbeta clonotypes that the gDNA method yielded from a handful of donors. TCRdb carries this immuneACCESS record with in-frame sequences only. Its versions omit some clonotypes, under half of them owing to an unresolved V gene in the studies checked, with the rest unexplained. The V and J calls and clone size are taken from that table; D and trimming were inferred from the DNA. The table for this sample lists hundreds of thousands of clones; about 95% of them were counted only once. The biggest ten clones account for less than 0.12% of the sample.

CD8 naive samples were obtained by positive selection for CCR7 among CD45RO-negative cells, yielding a CD45RA+CCR7+ population from which TemRA cells were excluded. The donors were healthy, HIV-negative adults who had no recently reported acute infections or vaccinations. Every donor was a Caucasian adult residing in Nashville, Tennessee, USA. Blood was collected by leukapheresis, and PBMCs were isolated by Ficoll-Histopaque density gradient centrifugation and then cryopreserved in liquid nitrogen vapor phase. Analytical flow cytometry was used to check the purity and quantity of each magnetically sorted T cell population. From each sorted fraction, genomic DNA was isolated and quantified by UV absorbance on a Nanodrop 2000c. V is pared back by 3 bases and J by 4 bases, with 6 bases lying between the germline termini. According to the germline V gene (reference sequence), CDR1 reads WNHNN and CDR2 reads SYGVQD. From the cysteine through the phenylalanine, the CDR3 covers 12 amino acids. Here the CDR3 DNA is all that survives: 36 bases in frame from base 1.

Turning to this clone: No cognate antigen has been identified for it. No much larger clonotype is one base removed from it; base qualities were not supplied.

The clonotype comes from a woman in her 30s in good health. The V and J segments used are TRBV10-1 and TRBJ1-1; the D gene identity is not certain. Sequenced material: naive CD8+ T cells sorted from blood. In the paper's terms, the cell subset or site label means: CD45RA+CCR7+. The DNA sequence reads TGCGCCAGCAGTGATGGACTCACTGAAGCTTTCTTT. It is translated as CASSDGLTEAFF.